The clone carrying this T cell receptor beta chain was seen a handful of times. What it recognizes is unknown. By quantitative 5'-RACE with molecular barcodes, the TCR beta libraries were made. TCRdb re-derived calls from the 5' RACE reads in MiXCR, one entry per CDR3 protein. The repertoire holds some 200,000 distinct CDR3 sequences, with 10% to 15% as singletons. The V end was cut by 2 bases, the J end by 5 bases, with 9 bases between. In germline, CDR1 is MRHNA, CDR2 SNTAGT. There are 14 residues in the CDR3. The source of the sample is a study of CD8 T cells in ankylosing spondylitis. Study-level points and caveats: Disease-associated clones were reportedly significantly overrepresented in matched ankylosing spondylitis synovial fluid.

V gene TRBV6-4 combines with J gene TRBJ2-2, with a weak D call TRBD2 (6 bases). Material: blood, either unsorted or a sorted T cell fraction (not recorded which). This TCR was recovered from a male donor with ankylosing spondylitis or in good health (not recorded which). The CDR3 reads CASSDLGGTGELFF. The CDR3 nucleotides read TGTGCCAGCAGTGACCTAGGAGGGACCGGGGAGCTGTTTTTT.